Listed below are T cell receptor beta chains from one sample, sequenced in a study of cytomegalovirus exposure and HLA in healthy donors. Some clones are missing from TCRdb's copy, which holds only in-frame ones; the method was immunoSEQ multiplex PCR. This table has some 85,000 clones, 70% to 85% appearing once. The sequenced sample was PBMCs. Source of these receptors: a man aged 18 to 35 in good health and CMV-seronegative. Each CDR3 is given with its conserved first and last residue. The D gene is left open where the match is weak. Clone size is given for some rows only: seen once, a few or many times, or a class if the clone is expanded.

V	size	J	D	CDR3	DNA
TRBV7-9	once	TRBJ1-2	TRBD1	CASSAGDRAYGYTF	TGTGCCAGCAGCGCCGGGGACAGAGCCTATGGCTACACCTTC
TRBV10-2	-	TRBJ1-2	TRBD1	CASSPTLRRQGGGYTF	TGCGCCAGCAGCCCCACCCTAAGACGACAGGGTGGCGGCTACACCTTC
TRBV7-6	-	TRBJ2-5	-	CASSLGAEPGAQYF	TGTGCCAGCAGCTTAGGTGCTGAGCCAGGGGCCCAGTACTTC
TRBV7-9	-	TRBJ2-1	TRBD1	CASSPRTGESLNEQFF	TGTGCCAGCAGCCCCCGGACAGGGGAGTCATTAAATGAGCAGTTCTTC
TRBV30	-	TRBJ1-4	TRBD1	CALAPDRIATNEKLFF	TGTGCCTTAGCTCCGGACAGGATTGCAACTAATGAAAAACTGTTTTTT
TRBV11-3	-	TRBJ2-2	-	CASSLEGGGELFF	TGTGCCAGCAGCTTGGAGGGCGGAGGGGAGCTGTTTTTT
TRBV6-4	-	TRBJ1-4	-	CASSERDGRRLFF	TGTGCCAGCAGTGAGCGGGACGGCAGAAGACTGTTTTTT
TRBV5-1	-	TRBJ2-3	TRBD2	CASSLGRGRARTDTQYF	TGCGCCAGCAGCTTGGGTCGCGGGAGGGCTCGCACAGATACGCAGTATTTT
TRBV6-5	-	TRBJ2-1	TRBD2	CASSYGRLANNNEQFF	TGTGCCAGCAGTTACGGGAGACTAGCGAACAACAATGAGCAGTTCTTC
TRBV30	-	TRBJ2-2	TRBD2	CAGSGTNTGELFF	TGTGCCGGTAGCGGGACGAACACCGGGGAGCTGTTTTTT
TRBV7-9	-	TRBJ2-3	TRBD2	CASTDNRREEWTDTQYF	TGTGCCAGCACCGATAATAGGCGGGAGGAGTGGACAGATACGCAGTATTTT
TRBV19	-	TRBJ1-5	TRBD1	CASSIGIRGPQPQHF	TGTGCCAGTAGTATAGGAATCAGGGGGCCTCAGCCCCAGCATTTT
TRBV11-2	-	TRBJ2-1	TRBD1	CASSLGQGDEQFF	TGTGCCAGCAGCTTAGGACAGGGCGATGAGCAGTTCTTC
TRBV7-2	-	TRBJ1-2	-	CASSLRSPVHGYTF	TGTGCCAGCAGCTTAAGGAGTCCAGTTCATGGCTACACCTTC
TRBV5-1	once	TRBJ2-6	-	CASSLTQTNSGANVLTF	TGCGCCAGCAGCTTGACCCAGACTAACTCTGGGGCCAACGTCCTGACTTTC
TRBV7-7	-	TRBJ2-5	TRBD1	CASSLEWGQGVGETQYF	TGTGCTAGCAGCTTAGAGTGGGGACAGGGAGTAGGAGAGACCCAGTACTTC
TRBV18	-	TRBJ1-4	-	CASADRTHNEKLFF	TGTGCCAGCGCAGACCGGACTCATAATGAAAAACTGTTTTTT
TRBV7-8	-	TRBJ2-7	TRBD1	CASSFGTGTYEQYF	TGTGCCAGCAGCTTTGGGACAGGGACCTACGAGCAGTACTTC
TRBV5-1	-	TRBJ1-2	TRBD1	CASSFRTGGEANYGYTF	TGCGCCAGCAGCTTTCGGACAGGGGGCGAAGCTAACTATGGCTACACCTTC
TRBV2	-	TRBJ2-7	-	CASTGTPSYEQYF	TGTGCCAGTACAGGGACCCCCTCCTACGAGCAGTACTTC
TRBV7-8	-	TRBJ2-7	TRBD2	CASRPTLLAGNYEQYF	TGTGCCAGCAGGCCGACCCTACTAGCGGGAAACTACGAGCAGTACTTC
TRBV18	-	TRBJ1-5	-	CASSPSQGIQPQHF	TGTGCCAGCTCACCATCTCAGGGAATCCAGCCCCAGCATTTT
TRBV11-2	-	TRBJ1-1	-	CASSLRGGGGGTEAFF	TGTGCCAGCAGCCTTAGAGGTGGAGGCGGGGGCACTGAAGCTTTCTTT
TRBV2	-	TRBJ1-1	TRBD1	CASRHEQGGGTEAFF	TGTGCCAGCAGGCACGAACAGGGGGGTGGCACTGAAGCTTTCTTT
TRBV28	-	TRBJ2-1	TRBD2	CASSLLAGGPGEQFF	TGTGCCAGCAGTTTACTGGCGGGAGGGCCCGGTGAGCAGTTCTTC
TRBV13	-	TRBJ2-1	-	CASSLHRGYNEQFF	TGTGCCAGCAGCTTACACCGGGGTTACAATGAGCAGTTCTTC
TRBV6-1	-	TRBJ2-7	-	CASSNSHHYEQYF	TGTGCCAGCAGCAACAGCCACCACTACGAGCAGTACTTC
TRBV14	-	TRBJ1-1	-	CASSQAVGRANTEAFF	TGTGCCAGCAGCCAAGCTGTTGGCAGGGCAAACACTGAAGCTTTCTTT
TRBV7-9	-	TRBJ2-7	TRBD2	CASSPKTTSGNYEQYF	TGTGCCAGCAGCCCGAAGACGACTAGCGGTAACTACGAGCAGTACTTC
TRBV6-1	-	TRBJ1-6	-	CASSPGQNSPLHF	TGTGCCAGCTCCCCCGGACAGAATTCACCCCTCCACTTT
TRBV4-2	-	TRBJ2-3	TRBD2	CASRPSGERTDTQYF	TGTGCCAGCCGTCCCAGCGGGGAACGCACAGATACGCAGTATTTT
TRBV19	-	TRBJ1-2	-	CASRKEIYGYTF	TGTGCCAGTAGAAAGGAGATCTATGGCTACACCTTC
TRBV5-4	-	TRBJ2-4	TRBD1	CASSRGQRPENIQYF	TGTGCCAGCAGCAGGGGACAGCGGCCGGAAAACATTCAGTACTTC
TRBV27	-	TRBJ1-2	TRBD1	CASRGTAQYGYTF	TGTGCCAGTAGGGGGACAGCACAATATGGCTACACCTTC
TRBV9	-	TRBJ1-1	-	CASSVDSRGKAFF	TGTGCCAGCAGCGTAGACAGTCGGGGTAAAGCTTTCTTT
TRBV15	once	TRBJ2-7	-	CATSREGVYEQYF	TGTGCCACCAGCAGAGAAGGAGTCTACGAGCAGTACTTC
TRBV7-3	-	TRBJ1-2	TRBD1	CASSLPGQGQTNYGYTF	TGTGCCAGCAGCCTACCGGGACAGGGGCAAACTAACTATGGCTACACCTTC
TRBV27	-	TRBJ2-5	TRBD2	CASSDRLAGVQETQYF	TGTGCCAGCAGTGACAGACTAGCGGGAGTACAAGAGACCCAGTACTTC
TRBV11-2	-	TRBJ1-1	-	CASSATDWNTEAFF	TGTGCCAGCAGCGCCACAGATTGGAACACTGAAGCTTTCTTT
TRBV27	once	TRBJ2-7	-	CASSFHSGPGIRNEQYF	TGTGCCAGCAGTTTTCACTCCGGGCCCGGGATTCGCAACGAGCAGTACTTC
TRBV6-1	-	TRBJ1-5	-	CASSVGVQNQPQHF	TGTGCCAGCAGTGTGGGAGTCCAAAATCAGCCCCAGCATTTT